Below, 2 T cell receptor beta chains from the same sample are listed, as sequenced in a study of blood T cell repertoires in COVID-19. TCRdb's copy holds only in-frame clones and misses some; the assay was immunoSEQ multiplex PCR. The sample includes over 100,000 clones, around 89% of them seen just once. Sequenced input: peripheral blood. The receptors were gathered from a human donor with acute or convalescent COVID-19. The donor label of this sample is uncertain.

The chain carries TRBV5-5 and TRBJ1-2, with TRBD1 as a possible D gene (5 bases). Per the germline V gene, CDR1 is SGHKS and CDR2 is YYEKEE (reference sequence). Trimming took 4 bases from V and 4 from J, leaving 14 bases between them. CDR3 length equals 14 residues. The CDR3 DNA follows: TGTGCCAGCAGCCCTGCTGGGGCGATCTATGGCTACACCTTC. The encoded protein is CASSPAGAIYGYTF.

The V gene is TRBV6-5, the J gene TRBJ1-2; D might be TRBD1 (6 bases). Germline assignment: CDR1 MNHEY and CDR2 SVGAGI. This CDR3 is built from 16 residues. V lost 4 bases to trimming and J lost 5 bases, with 20 bases between them. CDR3 nucleotides: TGTGCCAGCAGTTTTCAAGGGGGACCTACTTTTTATGGCTACACCTTC. Translated, it gives CASSFQGGPTFYGYTF.